These 19 T cell receptor beta chains were all obtained from the same sample, sequenced in a study of T-cell reconstitution after alpha-beta-depleted transplantation in children. Preparation of the TCRbeta library involved a method that used unique molecular identifiers. From the PCR reads, TCRdb called clonotypes with MiXCR, one entry per CDR3 protein. The data show 450,000 to 600,000 distinct CDR3 sequences, 13% seen once. This sample comprised PBMCs, mostly from graft donor cells, obtained 360 days after TCRalphabeta/CD19-depleted stem cell transplant. Receptor source: a male patient younger than 18 who had a stem cell transplant for acute myeloid leukemia, so the T cells may come from the graft donor.

The chain links TRBV29-1 to TRBJ2-7; no clear D. The germline V gene encodes CDR1 SQVTM and CDR2 ANQGSEA. V was shortened by 5 bases and J by 1 base, with 12 bases between the two germline ends. CDR3 length: 13 amino acids. CDR3 nucleotides: TGCAGCGTTCTTTCACCATTATCCTACGAGCAGTACTTC. Amino acids: CSVLSPLSYEQYF.

CDR3 sequence reads: CASSARLAGQRRRNEQFF. CDR3 in DNA: TGTGCCAGCAGCGCTCGACTAGCGGGCCAAAGACGCCGTAATGAGCAGTTCTTC. V usage is TRBV9 and J usage is TRBJ2-1; 10 nucleotides line up with TRBD2. Germline V CDR1 and CDR2: SGDLS, YYNGEE. V dropped 3 bases and J dropped 7; count of bases not matched to a gene: 16. The CDR3 is 18 residues long.

The V call is TRBV29-1, the J call TRBJ2-7; TRBD1 matches 7 bases. The trim removed 4 bases at V and 7 bases at J, leaving 22 bases unmatched. Germline CDR1 reads SQVTM; CDR2 reads ANQGSEA. The CDR3 consists of 17 residues. The CDR3 sequence is CSVVTFGRGRLQGEQYF. Here the CDR3 DNA reads TGCAGCGTTGTAACATTCGGAAGGGGGCGCCTTCAGGGAGAGCAGTACTTC.

The chain is built from TRBV20-1 and TRBJ2-7; 14 bases fit TRBD2. The CDR3 loop spans 17 amino acids. Per the germline V gene, CDR1 is DFQATT and CDR2 is SNEGSKA (reference sequence). Trimming at V came to 5 bases and at J to 0 bases, leaving 9 bases not matched to a gene. The CDR3 here is CSALPGLAGVLSYEQYF. The CDR3 nucleotides read TGCAGTGCTTTGCCGGGACTAGCGGGAGTTCTCTCCTACGAGCAGTACTTC.

The chain couples TRBV10-3 to TRBJ2-1, with 11 bases lining up with TRBD2. From germline, CDR1 is ENHRY and CDR2 SYGVKD. Trimming at V came to 10 bases and at J to 4 bases, leaving 6 bases not matched to a gene. This CDR3 is 14 amino acids long. The CDR3, as DNA: TGTGCCACCAATAGCGGGAGGGCTTACAATGAGCAGTTCTTC. Protein: CATNSGRAYNEQFF.

In its sample, this clonotype was seen many times. This chain joins TRBV29-1 and TRBJ2-7; D unclear. The germline V and J ends were trimmed by 4 bases and 0 bases, with 4 bases remaining between them. Germline V gene sequence: CDR1 SQVTM, CDR2 ANQGSEA. The CDR3 spans 11 residues. CDR3 DNA sequence: TGCAGCGTTGGAATCTCCTACGAGCAGTACTTC. Protein sequence: CSVGISYEQYF.

There are a few counts of this clonotype. V gene TRBV28 combines with J gene TRBJ2-5, with a possible D match to TRBD1 (5 bases). Trimming removed 3 bases from V and 1 base from J, with 18 bases in between. This CDR3 is built from 17 residues. Germline V gene sequence: CDR1 MDHEN, CDR2 SYDVKM. For the CDR3, the DNA is TGTGCCAGCAGTTTCTTACCCCCCAAGGGGTCCCAAGAGACCCAGTACTTC. This sequence encodes CASSFLPPKGSQETQYF.

The chain carries TRBV11-2 and TRBJ2-3; 11 nucleotides agree with TRBD1. V was clipped by 4 bases and J by 0 bases; unmatched bases: 9. Germline V lookup: CDR1 SGHAT, CDR2 FQNNGV. The CDR3 totals 18 residues. CDR3 DNA: TGTGCCAGCAGCTCACCTTCCGGGACAGGGGGGAGCACAGATACGCAGTATTTT. This translates into CASSSPSGTGGSTDTQYF.

This clonotype was seen only a few times. The chain carries TRBV27 and TRBJ2-7; 9 bases map to TRBD2. J lost 2 bases, V lost 5 bases, and 10 bases had no gene match. CDR3 size: 16 residues. Germline CDR1 is MNHEY and CDR2 is SMNVEV (reference sequence). CDR3 protein: CASSHTGTSYTYEQYF. The CDR3 DNA reads as TGTGCCAGCAGTCACACCGGGACTAGCTACACCTACGAGCAGTACTTC.

This clonotype turned up a few times. This chain's CDR3 is CASSLTAALYEQYF. The DNA of the CDR3 is TGTGCCAGCAGCTTAACAGCCGCTTTGTACGAGCAGTACTTC. This chain uses TRBV7-6 with TRBJ2-7, with D unclear. Germline loops: CDR1 SGHVS, CDR2 FNYEAQ. With 2 bases removed from V and 4 bases from J, the gap between germline ends came to 12 bases. CDR3 length: 14 residues. Complete variable domain (other parts from reference TRBV7-6 and TRBJ2-7): GAGVSQSPRYKVTKRGQDVALRCDPISGHVSLYWYRQALGQGPEFLTYFNYEAQQDKSGLPNDRFSAERPEGSISTLTIQRTEQRDSAMYRCASSLTAALYEQYFGPGTRLTVT.

This clonotype has a handful of counts. J is TRBJ1-5 and V is TRBV15; TRBD1 might be the D (5 bases). V dropped 5 bases and J dropped 6 bases, with 17 bases sitting between them. Per germline, CDR1 LNHNV and CDR2 YYDKDF (reference sequence). The CDR3 runs 15 residues. In DNA form, the CDR3 reads TGTGCCACCAGCGGAAGCGGGGCGTTCGGTCAGCCCCAGCATTTT. It encodes CATSGSGAFGQPQHF.

Comments on this clonotype: A read error may be the cause here, since a much bigger clone is one base away. The chain recombines TRBV27 with TRBJ2-1; 9 bases line up with TRBD1. The CDR3 spans 15 residues. The germline V gene has CDR1 MNHEY and CDR2 SMNVEV (reference sequence). This CDR3 is CSSSRSRTGVNEQFF. CDR3 DNA: TGTTCCAGCAGTAGATCCAGGACAGGGGTAAATGAGCAGTTCTTC.

This clonotype has at least ten counts. The V gene is TRBV7-9, the J gene TRBJ1-3; no reliable D call. Trimming left V 3 bases short and J 0 bases short, with 9 bases between. This CDR3 region has 15 residues. Per germline, CDR1 SEHNR and CDR2 FQNEAQ (reference sequence). The CDR3 nucleotides read TGTGCCAGCAGCTTTTATAAGGGCTCTGGAAACACCATATATTTT. Translated, it gives CASSFYKGSGNTIYF.

The genes are TRBV12-3 or TRBV12-4 and TRBJ2-1; 11 bases are shared with TRBD2. The CDR3 sequence is 14 residues long. The V and J ends lost 6 bases and 4 bases, in that order; junction bases with no gene match: 2. Here the CDR3 reads CASRTSGMYNEQFF. In DNA form, the CDR3 reads TGTGCCAGCAGGACTAGCGGGATGTACAATGAGCAGTTCTTC.

This clonotype was seen repeatedly, ten times or more. CDR3 sequence: CSAPAGAETQYF. In nucleotides, the CDR3 is TGCAGCGCCCCGGCGGGCGCGGAGACCCAGTACTTC. The chain couples TRBV29-1 to TRBJ2-5; tentative D call: TRBD2 (5 bases). Per the germline V gene, CDR1 is SQVTM and CDR2 is ANQGSEA. The CDR3 is 12 amino acids. Deletions cut 7 bases from V and 5 bases from J, with 14 bases between.

This clonotype came up a few times. This chain uses TRBV29-1 with TRBJ2-1, with D perhaps TRBD2 (6 bases). V was pared by 3 bases and J by 2 bases, with 17 bases between. The length of the CDR3 is 16 residues. Germline V gene data show CDR1 as SQVTM and CDR2 as ANQGSEA. CDR3 DNA: TGCAGCGTTGACCCCCTCCTAGCGACAACCTACAATGAGCAGTTCTTC. Amino acids: CSVDPLLATTYNEQFF.

This clonotype was counted only a few times. The gene calls are TRBV12-3 or TRBV12-4 and TRBJ2-2; 10 bases agree with TRBD1. The CDR3 consists of 14 residues. Trimming removed 6 bases from V and 3 bases from J; junction bases left unmatched: 1. The CDR3 sequence is CASSDRGHTGELFF. The CDR3 DNA follows: TGTGCCAGCAGCGACAGGGGGCACACCGGGGAGCTGTTTTTT.

The chain couples TRBV29-1 to TRBJ2-2; no firm D call. This CDR3 comprises 14 residues. Trimming left V 7 bases short and J 1 base short, with 13 bases between. CDR1 SQVTM and CDR2 ANQGSEA come from the germline V gene. For the CDR3, the DNA is TGCAGCGCGTACAAAGATAGGAACACCGGGGAGCTGTTTTTT. Protein: CSAYKDRNTGELFF.

This clonotype occurred many times. The rearrangement joins TRBV20-1 to TRBJ2-1, with 8 nucleotides matching TRBD2. The germline CDR1 and CDR2 sequences are DFQATT and SNEGSKA (reference sequence). The CDR3 has 14 residues. Trimming at V came to 5 bases and at J to 5 bases, leaving 8 bases not matched to a gene. CDR3 loop: CSAEGISGNNEQFF. The CDR3 DNA sequence: TGCAGTGCTGAGGGGATTAGCGGGAACAATGAGCAGTTCTTC.